This TCR beta chain was captured in a study of early T cells in non-severe SARS-CoV-2 infection. This clonotype was recorded many times. Trimming shortened V by 5 bases and J by 2 bases, and 12 bases separated the two germline ends. This CDR3 comprises 14 residues. Separate cDNA molecules each had unique molecular identifiers attached to them. TCRdb reprocessed the 5' RACE reads with MiXCR, giving one entry per CDR3 protein. The sample has about 19,000 distinct CDR3 sequences; roughly 4.6% are singletons. The V and J genes are TRBV12-3 or TRBV12-4 and TRBJ1-1, with D possibly being TRBD1 (5 bases). Material for sequencing was whole blood. The clonotype originates from an adult who was a healthcare worker with PCR-confirmed SARS-CoV-2 infection or an uninfected control (not recorded which). CDR3 in amino acids: CASSRQGDNTEAFF. For the CDR3, the DNA is TGTGCCAGCAGTCGTCAGGGAGATAACACTGAAGCTTTCTTT.